The present T cell receptor beta chain was sequenced within a study of blood T cells in healthy people across ages. On the study more broadly: About one barcoded beta molecule per two T cells came from capture by template switching. Study-level points and caveats: From one million sequenced T cells, diversity estimates were lower bounds.

With respect to this clonotype: Its specificity is not known.

Alongside a J-beta primer mix, a sample-barcoded 5' primer served in a second PCR lasting 7 to 11 cycles. TCRdb independently ran MiXCR on the 5' RACE reads; one entry per CDR3 protein. Of more than 900,000 distinct CDR3 sequences in the sample, under 30% were seen once. There are 16 residues in the CDR3. Germline V CDR1 and CDR2: SGHDT, YYEEEE. V was clipped by 3 bases and J by 0 bases; unmatched bases: 6. These same data were also listed under a study on T cells of mothers and their children. As reported in that work: When mothers and children were related, their normalized repertoire overlap, which was always slightly higher, did not differ significantly from that of unrelated pairs.

This clonotype was obtained from a girl aged 2 to 10 in good health. The material sequenced was blood. The chain employs TRBV5-6 and TRBJ2-1; 7 nucleotides agree with TRBD2. The CDR3 spells CASSYATGGSYNEQFF. The CDR3 DNA follows: TGTGCCAGCAGCTACGCGACGGGGGGCTCCTACAATGAGCAGTTCTTC.